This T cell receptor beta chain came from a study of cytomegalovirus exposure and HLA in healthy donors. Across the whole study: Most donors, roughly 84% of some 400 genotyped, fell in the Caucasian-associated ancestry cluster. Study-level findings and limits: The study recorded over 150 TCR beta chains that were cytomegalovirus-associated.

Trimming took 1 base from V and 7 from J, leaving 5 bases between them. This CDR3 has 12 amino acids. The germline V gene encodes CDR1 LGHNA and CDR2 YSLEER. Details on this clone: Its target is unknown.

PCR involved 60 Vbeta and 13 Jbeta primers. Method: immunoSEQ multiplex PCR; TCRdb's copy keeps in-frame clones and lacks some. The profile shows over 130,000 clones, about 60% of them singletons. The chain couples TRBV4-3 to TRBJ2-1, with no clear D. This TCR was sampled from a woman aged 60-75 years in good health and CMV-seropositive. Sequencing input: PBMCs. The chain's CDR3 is CASSQGINEQFF. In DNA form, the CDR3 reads TGCGCCAGCAGCCAAGGTATAAATGAGCAGTTCTTC.